Shown below are 24 T cell receptor beta chains from a single sample sequenced in a study of blood T cell repertoires in COVID-19. Sequencing used immunoSEQ multiplex PCR; TCRdb keeps in-frame clones, though not all of them. The sample consists of about 62,000 clones, around four fifths of them appearing once. The sample taken for sequencing was peripheral blood. The receptors shown here come from a woman in her forties or fifties with active or convalescent COVID-19.

DNA for the CDR3: TGTGCCACCAGTGACCCTCCCGGGACCGGGGAGCTGTTTTTT. It encodes CATSDPPGTGELFF. This chain connects TRBV24-1 to TRBJ2-2; D call uncertain. Deletions cut 4 bases from V and 5 bases from J, with 10 bases between. CDR3 size: 14 residues. From germline, CDR1 is KGHDR and CDR2 SFDVKD.

This chain links TRBV23-1 with TRBJ1-4; the match to TRBD1 covers 9 bases. TRBV23-1 is sorted into the ORF group, with uncertain function. Trimming took 8 bases from V and 8 from J; bases not matched to a gene: 12. CDR3 length: 15 residues. The CDR3 coding sequence is TGCGCCAGCGGCTTCCTTACAGGGGGCAGCGAAAAACTGTTTTTT. Its translation: CASGFLTGGSEKLFF.

This clone was counted between two and nine times. The chain carries TRBV27 and TRBJ1-2; D perhaps matches TRBD1 (6 bases). The CDR3 spans 14 residues. CDR1 MNHEY and CDR2 SMNVEV come from the germline V gene (reference sequence). Trimming pared 5 bases from V and 4 bases from J, leaving 14 bases between. CDR3 sequence (DNA): TGTGCCAGCAGTGGCTGGGGACAAGCCTATGGCTACACCTTC. This sequence encodes CASSGWGQAYGYTF.

This clone was recorded once. The CDR3 DNA reads TGTGCAAGTCGCTTAATTCGGGGGGGGTCAGCCCACTATGGCTACACCTTC. This encodes CASRLIRGGSAHYGYTF. The chain carries TRBV12-2 and TRBJ1-2. TRBV12-2 constitutes a pseudogene. CDR3 length: 17 residues.

The V gene is TRBV25-1, the J gene TRBJ2-3; D is possibly TRBD2 (5 bases). The CDR3 is 13 amino acids. The V end lost 1 base, the J end lost 5 bases, and 7 bases lay between the germline ends. Germline loops: CDR1 MGHDK, CDR2 SYGVNS. The DNA of the CDR3 is TGTGCCAGCAGTGAATGGGCGGGAGATACGCAGTATTTT. Protein sequence: CASSEWAGDTQYF.

The rearrangement uses TRBV19 and TRBJ1-5, with D tentatively TRBD1 (5 bases). Trimming left V 1 base short and J 4 bases short, with 8 bases between. Germline values: CDR1 LNHDA, CDR2 SQIVND (reference sequence). CDR3 length: 14 amino acids. The CDR3 nucleotides are TGTGCCAGTAGTATAGTGGGGGGGAATCAGCCCCAGCATTTT. Translated: CASSIVGGNQPQHF.

By its share, this clone is medium-sized. V and J are TRBV5-6 and TRBJ1-2, with 9 bases matching TRBD1. V gave up 4 bases and J gave up 4 bases; unmatched junction bases: 11. This CDR3 contains 16 residues. Germline CDR1 and CDR2: SGHDT and YYEEEE. The CDR3 nucleotides read TGTGCCAGCAGCCCGCGGCCGGGACAGGGAGGCTATGGCTACACCTTC. It encodes CASSPRPGQGGYGYTF.

The chain couples TRBV7-6 to TRBJ2-3, with 10 bases lining up with TRBD2. Germline CDR1 is SGHVS and CDR2 is FNYEAQ. The CDR3 is made up of 16 amino acids. V lost 2 bases, J lost 3 bases, and 5 bases stayed unmatched. This CDR3 reads CASSLSSGSWTDTQYF. The CDR3 nucleotides read TGTGCCAGCAGCTTATCTAGCGGGAGTTGGACAGATACGCAGTATTTT.

The chain carries TRBV15 and TRBJ1-4, with D possibly TRBD1 on 5 matching bases. Between the trimmed V and J ends, which lost 2 bases and 4 bases, there was a span of 17 bases. This CDR3 spans 17 amino acids. The germline gives CDR1 LNHNV, CDR2 YYDKDF (reference sequence). CDR3 protein: CATSRHPQGTFNEKLFF. The CDR3 DNA is TGTGCCACCAGCAGACATCCCCAGGGAACTTTTAATGAAAAACTGTTTTTT. Looking up the rest from reference TRBV15 and TRBJ1-4 gives the full variable domain: DAMVIQNPRYQVTQFGKPVTLSCSQTLNHNVMYWYQQKSSQAPKLLFHYYDKDFNNEADTPDNFQSRRPNTSFCFLDIRSPGLGDTAMYLCATSRHPQGTFNEKLFFGSGTQLSVL.

The chain uses TRBV4-1 and TRBJ2-1, with 10 bases identical to TRBD2. The germline V gene encodes CDR1 MGHRA and CDR2 YSYEKL. V lost 0 bases and J lost 9; bases outside the gene matches: 14. This CDR3 comprises 18 residues. Here the CDR3 DNA reads TGCGCCAGCAGCCAAGATAGGTCCCAGCGGGAGGGCCGAGGTGAGCAGTTCTTC. Its translation: CASSQDRSQREGRGEQFF.

This chain connects TRBV10-2 to TRBJ1-5; 8 positions match TRBD1. Germline V gene lookup returns CDR1 WSHSY and CDR2 SAAADI. Trimming took 3 bases from V and 1 from J; bases not matched to a gene: 5. The CDR3 extends over 16 amino acids. The CDR3 loop is CASSDGRTGSNQPQHF. The CDR3 DNA sequence: TGCGCCAGCAGTGATGGGAGGACAGGGAGCAATCAGCCCCAGCATTTT.

This clone was seen more than once but under ten times. The V call is TRBV5-6, the J call TRBJ2-4; D ambiguous. The CDR3 has 15 residues. The germline gives CDR1 SGHDT, CDR2 YYEEEE. V was clipped by 4 bases and J by 0 bases, with 11 bases between them. This CDR3 reads CASSHLRLAKNIQYF. For the CDR3, the DNA is TGTGCCAGCAGCCATCTTAGACTAGCCAAAAACATTCAGTACTTC.

The J gene is TRBJ1-2, the V gene TRBV3-1 (or the pseudogene TRBV3-2); 9 bases align to TRBD1. This CDR3 region has 15 residues. V shed 5 bases, J shed 5 bases, and the junction held 9 bases outside the gene matches. In germline, CDR1 is LGHDT, CDR2 YNNKEL (reference sequence). Here the CDR3 DNA reads TGTGCCAGCAGCTCCCTCGTGACAGGGGGTTATGGCTACACCTTC. Translation: CASSSLVTGGYGYTF.

This clone was seen only a few times. The chain employs TRBV6-5 and TRBJ2-7; 9 nucleotides line up with TRBD2. The CDR3 loop spans 15 amino acids. The V and J ends lost 5 bases and 6 bases, in that order; junction bases with no gene match: 11. CDR1 is MNHEY and CDR2 is SVGAGI in the germline V gene. This chain's CDR3 is CASSRGLAGMGEQYF. CDR3 nucleotide sequence: TGTGCCAGCAGTCGAGGGCTAGCGGGGATGGGCGAGCAGTACTTC.

This chain links TRBV9 with TRBJ2-6; TRBD2 is a possible D gene (6 bases). This CDR3 contains 16 residues. Germline CDR1 SGDLS, CDR2 YYNGEE. V was shortened by 4 bases and J by 0 bases, with 11 bases between the two germline ends. In DNA form, the CDR3 reads TGTGCCAGCAGCACGGGAGATTTCTCTGGGGCCAACGTCCTGACTTTC. Translating gives CASSTGDFSGANVLTF.

The chain recombines TRBV25-1 with TRBJ2-2, with TRBD2 identical over 12 bases. Losses at the gene ends were 5 bases for V and 4 bases for J; bases not matched to a gene: 8. This CDR3 spans 17 amino acids. CDR1 and CDR2 (germline): MGHDK, SYGVNS. The CDR3 region has the DNA TGTGCCAGCAGTTCGTCTAGCGGGAGGGCCAGCACCGGGGAGCTGTTTTTT. It encodes CASSSSSGRASTGELFF.

The J gene is TRBJ2-5, the V gene TRBV4-1; D may be TRBD1 (5 bases). CDR3 length: 13 residues. The ends were cut back, 2 bases at V and 5 bases at J, with 9 bases in the middle. Looked up from germline, CDR1 is MGHRA and CDR2 is YSYEKL. CDR3 bases: TGCGCCAGCAGCCAACTTCAGGGTGAGACCCAGTACTTC. This codes for CASSQLQGETQYF.

In DNA form, the CDR3 reads TGTGCCAGCAGTTTTGGCGGGCCCCCCTACAATGAGCAGTTCTTC. Translation gives CASSFGGPPYNEQFF. This chain joins TRBV27 and TRBJ2-1, with a weak D call TRBD2 (5 bases). The V and J ends lost 3 bases and 2 bases respectively, with 11 bases between them. CDR1 and CDR2 from the germline V gene are MNHEY and SMNVEV (reference sequence). This CDR3 is built from 15 residues.

V gene TRBV2 combines with J gene TRBJ1-5; D may be TRBD1 (6 bases). V lost 6 bases to trimming and J lost 1 base, with 13 bases between them. Germline loops: CDR1 SNHLY, CDR2 FYNNEI. The CDR3 extends over 15 amino acids. The CDR3 loop reads CASSATGNSNQPQHF. CDR3 nucleotides: TGTGCCAGCAGCGCCACAGGGAACAGCAATCAGCCCCAGCATTTT.

The chain has TRBV7-6 and TRBJ2-5; tentative D call: TRBD2 (5 bases). This CDR3 region has 15 residues. In germline, CDR1 is SGHVS, CDR2 FNYEAQ. Trimming left V 5 bases short and J 3 bases short, with 16 bases between. This chain's CDR3 is CASSMDSEGEETQYF. CDR3 bases: TGTGCCAGCAGCATGGACTCGGAAGGCGAAGAGACCCAGTACTTC. The complete variable domain, with remaining parts taken from reference TRBV7-6 and TRBJ2-5, reads GAGVSQSPRYKVTKRGQDVALRCDPISGHVSLYWYRQALGQGPEFLTYFNYEAQQDKSGLPNDRFSAERPEGSISTLTIQRTEQRDSAMYRCASSMDSEGEETQYFGPGTRLLVL.

In this sample, this clone turned up once. V and J are TRBV6-5 and TRBJ2-2; tentative D call: TRBD2 (6 bases). Per the germline V gene, CDR1 is MNHEY and CDR2 is SVGAGI. CDR3 length: 13 amino acids. Between the trimmed V and J ends, which lost 6 bases and 3 bases, there was a span of 8 bases. CDR3 bases: TGTGCCAGCAGGGTAGCGGACACCGGGGAGCTGTTTTTT. Amino acids: CASRVADTGELFF.

The chain couples TRBV24-1 to TRBJ1-2; D possibly corresponds to TRBD1 (6 bases). The CDR3 spans 13 residues. With 7 bases removed from V and 7 bases from J, the gap between germline ends came to 15 bases. Germline-derived CDR1 and CDR2 are KGHDR and SFDVKD. CDR3 residues: CATSRQGNVGYTF. In nucleotides, the CDR3 is TGTGCCACCAGCCGGCAGGGGAATGTTGGCTACACCTTC.

This clone was seen many times. V gene TRBV19 combines with J gene TRBJ2-5; 11 bases map to TRBD1. This CDR3 has 14 residues. V shed 4 bases and J 6 bases; nucleotides not matched to a gene: 4. Per germline, CDR1 LNHDA and CDR2 SQIVND (reference sequence). The CDR3 DNA sequence: TGTGCCAGTAGTAGTGGGACAGGGGGACAGACCCAGTACTTC. It encodes CASSSGTGGQTQYF.

The chain combines TRBV6-5 with TRBJ1-6, with D possibly being TRBD1 (6 bases). This CDR3 is built from 13 residues. The V and J ends lost 8 bases and 7 bases respectively, with 12 bases between them. CDR1 MNHEY and CDR2 SVGAGI come from the germline V gene. The CDR3 loop reads CASADRNNSPLHF. CDR3 bases: TGTGCCAGCGCCGACAGGAACAATTCACCCCTCCACTTT.